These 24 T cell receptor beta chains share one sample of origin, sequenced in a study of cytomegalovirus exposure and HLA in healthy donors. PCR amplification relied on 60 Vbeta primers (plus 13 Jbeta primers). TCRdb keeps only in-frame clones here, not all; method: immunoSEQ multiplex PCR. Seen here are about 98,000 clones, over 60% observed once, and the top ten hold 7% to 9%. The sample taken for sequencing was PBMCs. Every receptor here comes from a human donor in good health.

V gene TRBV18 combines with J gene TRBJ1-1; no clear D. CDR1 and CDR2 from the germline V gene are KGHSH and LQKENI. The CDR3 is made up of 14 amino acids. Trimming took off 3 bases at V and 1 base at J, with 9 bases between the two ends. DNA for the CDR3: TGTGCCAGCTCACCCCTACGAGAGAACACTGAAGCTTTCTTT. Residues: CASSPLRENTEAFF.

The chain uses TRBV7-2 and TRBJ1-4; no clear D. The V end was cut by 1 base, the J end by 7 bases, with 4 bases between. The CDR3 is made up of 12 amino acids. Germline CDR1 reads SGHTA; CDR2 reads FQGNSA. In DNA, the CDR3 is TGTGCCAGCAGCTTAGGAGGTGAAAAACTGTTTTTT. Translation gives CASSLGGEKLFF.

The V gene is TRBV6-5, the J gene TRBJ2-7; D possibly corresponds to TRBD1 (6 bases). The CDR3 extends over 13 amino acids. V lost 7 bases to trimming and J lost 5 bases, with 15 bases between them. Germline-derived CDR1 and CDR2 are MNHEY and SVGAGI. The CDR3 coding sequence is TGTGCCAGCATTAGGGGGTGGTGGGACGAGCAGTACTTC. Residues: CASIRGWWDEQYF.

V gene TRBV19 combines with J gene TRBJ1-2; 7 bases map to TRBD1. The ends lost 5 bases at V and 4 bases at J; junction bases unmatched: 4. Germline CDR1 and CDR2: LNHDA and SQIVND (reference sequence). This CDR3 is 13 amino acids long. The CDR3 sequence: CASSVTGVYGYTF. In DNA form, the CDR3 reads TGTGCCAGTAGTGTCACAGGGGTCTATGGCTACACCTTC.

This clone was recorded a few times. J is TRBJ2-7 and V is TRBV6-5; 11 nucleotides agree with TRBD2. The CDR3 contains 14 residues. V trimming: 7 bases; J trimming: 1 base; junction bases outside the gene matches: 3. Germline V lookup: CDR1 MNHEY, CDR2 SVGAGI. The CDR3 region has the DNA TGTGCCAGCACAGTAGCGGGAGGGTCCTACGAGCAGTACTTC. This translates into CASTVAGGSYEQYF.

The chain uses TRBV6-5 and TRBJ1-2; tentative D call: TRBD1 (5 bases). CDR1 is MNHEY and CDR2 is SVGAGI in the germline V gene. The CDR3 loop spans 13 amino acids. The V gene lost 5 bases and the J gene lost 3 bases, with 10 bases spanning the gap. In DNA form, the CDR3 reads TGTGCCAGCAGTCCCCGACAGTACTATGGCTACACCTTC. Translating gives CASSPRQYYGYTF.

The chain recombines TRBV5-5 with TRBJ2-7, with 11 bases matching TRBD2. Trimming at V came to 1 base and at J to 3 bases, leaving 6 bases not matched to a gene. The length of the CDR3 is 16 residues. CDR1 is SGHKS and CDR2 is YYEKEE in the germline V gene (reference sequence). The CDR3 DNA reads TGTGCCAGCAGCTTGACTAGCGGGAGTCAAGGCTACGAGCAGTACTTC. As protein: CASSLTSGSQGYEQYF.

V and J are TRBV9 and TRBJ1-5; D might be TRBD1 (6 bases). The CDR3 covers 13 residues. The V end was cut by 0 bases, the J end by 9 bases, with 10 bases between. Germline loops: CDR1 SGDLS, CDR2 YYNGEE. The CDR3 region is CASSVASRGPQHF. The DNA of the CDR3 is TGTGCCAGCAGCGTAGCTTCCAGGGGGCCCCAGCATTTT. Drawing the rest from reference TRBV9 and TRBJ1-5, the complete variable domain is DSGVTQTPKHLITATGQRVTLRCSPRSGDLSVYWYQQSLDQGLQFLIQYYNGEERAKGNILERFSAQQFPDLHSELNLSSLELGDSALYFCASSVASRGPQHFGDGTRLSIL.

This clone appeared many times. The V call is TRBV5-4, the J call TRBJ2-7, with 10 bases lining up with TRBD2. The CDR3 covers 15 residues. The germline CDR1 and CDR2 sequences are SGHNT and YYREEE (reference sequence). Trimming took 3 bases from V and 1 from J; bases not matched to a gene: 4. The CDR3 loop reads CASSSRAGGSYEQYF. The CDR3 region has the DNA TGTGCCAGCAGCTCAAGAGCGGGAGGGTCCTACGAGCAGTACTTC.

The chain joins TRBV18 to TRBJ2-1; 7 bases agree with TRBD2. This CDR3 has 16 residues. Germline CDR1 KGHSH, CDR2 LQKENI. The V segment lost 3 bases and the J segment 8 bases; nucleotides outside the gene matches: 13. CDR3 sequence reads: CASSPGSGGSSDEQFF. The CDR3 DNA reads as TGTGCCAGCTCACCCGGCTCGGGCGGGAGTAGCGATGAGCAGTTCTTC.

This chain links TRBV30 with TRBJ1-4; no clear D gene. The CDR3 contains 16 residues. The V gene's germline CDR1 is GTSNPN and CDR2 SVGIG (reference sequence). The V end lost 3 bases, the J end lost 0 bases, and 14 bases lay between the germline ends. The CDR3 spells CAWREGAPTTNEKLFF. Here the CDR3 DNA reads TGTGCCTGGAGGGAGGGAGCCCCTACAACTAATGAAAAACTGTTTTTT.

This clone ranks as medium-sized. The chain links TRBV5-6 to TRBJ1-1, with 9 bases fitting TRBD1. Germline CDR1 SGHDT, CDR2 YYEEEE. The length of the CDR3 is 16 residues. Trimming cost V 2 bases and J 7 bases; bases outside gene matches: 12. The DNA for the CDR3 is TGTGCCAGCAGCTTAGGGCACAGGGGGCTTTTGGGTGAAGCTTTCTTT. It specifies CASSLGHRGLLGEAFF.

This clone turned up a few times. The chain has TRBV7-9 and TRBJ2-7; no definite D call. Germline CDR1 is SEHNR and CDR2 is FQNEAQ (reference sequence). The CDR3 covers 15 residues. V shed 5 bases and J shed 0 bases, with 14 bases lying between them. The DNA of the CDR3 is TGTGCCAGCAGCCCCCCAGGTAGGTCCTCCTACGAGCAGTACTTC. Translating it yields CASSPPGRSSYEQYF.

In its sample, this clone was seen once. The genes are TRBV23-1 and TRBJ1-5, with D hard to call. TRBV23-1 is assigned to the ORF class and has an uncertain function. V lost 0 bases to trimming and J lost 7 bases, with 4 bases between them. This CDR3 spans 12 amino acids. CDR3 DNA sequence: TGCGCCAGCAGTCAATCTGGCCAGCCCCAGCATTTT. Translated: CASSQSGQPQHF.

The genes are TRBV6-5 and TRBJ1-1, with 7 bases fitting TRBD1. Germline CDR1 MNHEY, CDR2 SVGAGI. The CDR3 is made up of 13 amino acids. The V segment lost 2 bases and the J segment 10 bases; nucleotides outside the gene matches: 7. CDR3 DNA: TGTGCCAGCAGTTACGCGGCCGGGACAGTAGCTTTCTTT. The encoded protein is CASSYAAGTVAFF.

The chain's CDR3 is CASSAPSGLNEQYF. The CDR3 bases are TGTGCCAGCAGCGCTCCTAGCGGGTTGAACGAGCAGTACTTC. The gene calls are TRBV7-9 and TRBJ2-7, with 8 bases fitting TRBD2. This CDR3 has 14 residues. Germline CDR1 reads SEHNR; CDR2 reads FQNEAQ (reference sequence). V was pared by 5 bases and J by 5 bases, with 8 bases of the junction left unmatched. Full variable domain (missing parts from reference TRBV7-9 and TRBJ2-7): DTGVSQNPRHKITKRGQNVTFRCDPISEHNRLYWYRQTLGQGPEFLTYFQNEAQLEKSRLLSDRFSAERPKGSFSTLEIQRTEQGDSAMYLCASSAPSGLNEQYFGPGTRLTVT.

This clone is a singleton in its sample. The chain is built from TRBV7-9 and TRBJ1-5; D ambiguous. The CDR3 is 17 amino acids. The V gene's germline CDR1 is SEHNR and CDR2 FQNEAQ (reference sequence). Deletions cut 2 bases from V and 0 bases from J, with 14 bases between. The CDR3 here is CASSLSGGIDSNQPQHF. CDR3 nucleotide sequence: TGTGCCAGCAGCTTAAGTGGAGGGATCGATAGCAATCAGCCCCAGCATTTT.

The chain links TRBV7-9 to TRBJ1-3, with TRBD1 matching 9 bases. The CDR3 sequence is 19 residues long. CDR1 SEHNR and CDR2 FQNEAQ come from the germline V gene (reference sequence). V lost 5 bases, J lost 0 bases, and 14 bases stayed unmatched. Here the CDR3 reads CASSPRARDRANSGNTIYF. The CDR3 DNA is TGTGCCAGCAGCCCAAGGGCCCGGGACAGGGCCAACTCTGGAAACACCATATATTTT. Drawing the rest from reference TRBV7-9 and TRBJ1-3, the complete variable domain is DTGVSQNPRHKITKRGQNVTFRCDPISEHNRLYWYRQTLGQGPEFLTYFQNEAQLEKSRLLSDRFSAERPKGSFSTLEIQRTEQGDSAMYLCASSPRARDRANSGNTIYFGEGSWLTVV.

The CDR3, as DNA: TGTGCCAGCAGCTTTACTCGCTACGAGCAGTACTTC. Its protein product is CASSFTRYEQYF. The chain uses TRBV11-2 and TRBJ2-7; D is ambiguous. V was shortened by 3 bases and J by 3 bases, with 6 bases between the two germline ends. The germline V gene has CDR1 SGHAT and CDR2 FQNNGV. The length of the CDR3 is 12 residues.

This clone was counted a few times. CDR3 region: CAISFRGSDGELFF. Written as DNA, the CDR3 is TGTGCCATCAGTTTCCGGGGGAGTGACGGGGAGCTGTTTTTT. The J gene is TRBJ2-2, the V gene TRBV10-3, with a possible D match to TRBD2 (6 bases). The germline V and J ends were trimmed by 5 bases and 7 bases, with 14 bases remaining between them. This CDR3 is built from 14 residues. CDR1 and CDR2 (germline): ENHRY, SYGVKD.

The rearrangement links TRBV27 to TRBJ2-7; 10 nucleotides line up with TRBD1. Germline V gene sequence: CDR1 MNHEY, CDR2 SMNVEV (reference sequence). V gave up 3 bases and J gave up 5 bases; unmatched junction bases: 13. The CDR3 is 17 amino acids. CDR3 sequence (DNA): TGTGCCAGCAGTTTTAGGGGGGCCGGGACAGGGGCGAACGAGCAGTACTTC. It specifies CASSFRGAGTGANEQYF.

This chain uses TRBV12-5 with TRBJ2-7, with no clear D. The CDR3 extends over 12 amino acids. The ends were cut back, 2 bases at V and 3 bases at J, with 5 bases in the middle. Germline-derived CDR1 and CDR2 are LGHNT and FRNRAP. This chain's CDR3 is CASGLLVYEQYF. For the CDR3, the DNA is TGTGCTAGTGGTTTGTTAGTCTACGAGCAGTACTTC.

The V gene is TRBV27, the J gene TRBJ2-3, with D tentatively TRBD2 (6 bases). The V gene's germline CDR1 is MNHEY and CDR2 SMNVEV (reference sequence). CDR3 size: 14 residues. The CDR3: CPTPTGLPTDTQYF. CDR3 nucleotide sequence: TGTCCCACACCCACGGGACTCCCTACAGATACGCAGTATTTT.

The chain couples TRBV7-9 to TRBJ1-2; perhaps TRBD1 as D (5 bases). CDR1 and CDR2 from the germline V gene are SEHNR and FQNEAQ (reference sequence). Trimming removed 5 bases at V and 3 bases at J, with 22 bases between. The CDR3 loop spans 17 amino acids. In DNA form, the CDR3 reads TGTGCCAGCAGCGAACCACTCGTTGGGGGGGGAGACTATGGCTACACCTTC. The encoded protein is CASSEPLVGGGDYGYTF. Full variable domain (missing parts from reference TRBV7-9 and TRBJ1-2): DTGVSQNPRHKITKRGQNVTFRCDPISEHNRLYWYRQTLGQGPEFLTYFQNEAQLEKSRLLSDRFSAERPKGSFSTLEIQRTEQGDSAMYLCASSEPLVGGGDYGYTFGSGTRLTVV.